This TCR beta chain was sequenced for a study of early T cells in non-severe SARS-CoV-2 infection. Findings of the study overall: Using VDJdb, the matching emphasized anti-spike CD8 responses while missing private and CD4 specificities.

This clonotype appeared many times. Its matching antigen is unknown. Individually, cDNA molecules had unique molecular identifiers attached to them. TCRdb re-called the 5' RACE reads through MiXCR, storing one row per CDR3 protein. The sample yields about 49,000 distinct CDR3 sequences, approximately 10% seen once. V gave up 0 bases and J gave up 5 bases, with 5 bases separating them. The CDR3 spans 13 residues. From germline, CDR1 is SGHKS and CDR2 YYEKEE (reference sequence). The sequence was collected from an adult who was a healthcare worker with PCR-confirmed SARS-CoV-2 infection or an uninfected control (not recorded which). Sequenced input: whole blood. This sequence joins TRBV5-5 and TRBJ2-2; D not certain. The CDR3 sequence is CASSLADTGELFF. DNA of the CDR3: TGTGCCAGCAGCTTGGCGGATACCGGGGAGCTGTTTTTT.